This TCR beta chain derives from a study of human T cells and chemical hapten exposure. The sample's time point: patch test 3, about 24 weeks after DPC sensitization. Treatment given: therapeutic diphenylcyclopropenone sensitization with weekly scalp DPC. TCRdb independently ran MiXCR on the RACE reads; one entry per CDR3 protein. In the table there are 85,000 to 100,000 distinct CDR3 sequences, 27% of which are singletons. Material: whole blood, obtained in connection with sensitization to the hapten diphenylcyclopropenone (DPC). The receptor was derived from a middle-aged man with alopecia areata. Some clones in this sample may be carry-over from other donors' samples.

In nucleotides, the CDR3 is TGTGCCAGCAGTCCCACCGGGGGTTCGTCAGATACGCAGTATTTT. Amino acid sequence: CASSPTGGSSDTQYF. The chain has TRBV28 and TRBJ2-3, with a possible D match to TRBD2 (6 bases). V was trimmed by 5 bases and J by 4 bases, leaving 16 bases between them. The CDR3 is 15 amino acids. CDR1 and CDR2 (germline): MDHEN, SYDVKM.